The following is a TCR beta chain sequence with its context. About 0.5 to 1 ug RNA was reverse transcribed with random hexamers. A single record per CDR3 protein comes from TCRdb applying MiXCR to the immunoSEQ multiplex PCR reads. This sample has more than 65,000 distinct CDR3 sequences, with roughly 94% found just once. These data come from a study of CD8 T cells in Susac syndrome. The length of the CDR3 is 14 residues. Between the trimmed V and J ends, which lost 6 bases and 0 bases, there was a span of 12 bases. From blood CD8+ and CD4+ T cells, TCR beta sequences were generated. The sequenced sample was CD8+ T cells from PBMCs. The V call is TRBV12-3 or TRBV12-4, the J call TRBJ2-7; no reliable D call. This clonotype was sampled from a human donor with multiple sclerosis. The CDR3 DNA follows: TGTGCCAGCAGACCACGATGGGACTCCTACGAGCAGTACTTC. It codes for CASRPRWDSYEQYF.